These 13 T cell receptor beta chains came from one sample sequenced in a study of shared T cell receptors in the human thymus. Here immunoSEQ multiplex PCR was the method, and the copy in TCRdb shows in-frame clones only, minus some. The profile shows some 700,000 clones, 80% to 90% of them singletons. The same data also went into a second study, on human thymus T cells.

The sequenced material came from thymocytes. The receptors derive from a girl under three years old with a congenital heart defect.

The chain is built from TRBV2 and TRBJ2-5, with 9 bases aligning to TRBD1. The CDR3 runs to 14 residues. V dropped 5 bases and J dropped 4; count of bases not matched to a gene: 5. Germline assignment: CDR1 SNHLY and CDR2 FYNNEI. This CDR3 reads CASSWGTGLETQYF. DNA of the CDR3: TGTGCCAGCAGTTGGGGGACAGGGCTAGAGACCCAGTACTTC.

Regarding this clone: The conserved final phenylalanine or tryptophan is absent from the CDR3, which likely points to a read error. The chain joins TRBV27 to TRBJ1-2, with D possibly TRBD1 on 6 matching bases. The CDR3 has 12 amino acids. Trimming removed 10 bases at V and 3 bases at J, with 12 bases between. The V gene's germline CDR1 is MNHEY and CDR2 SMNVEV (reference sequence). CDR3 in amino acids: CAKPGGHYGYTL. CDR3 coding DNA: TGTGCCAAACCCGGGGGGCACTATGGCTACACCCTC.

With respect to this clone: The sample holds other DNA sequences that translate to the same CDR3. The V and J genes are TRBV10-3 and TRBJ2-5; 7 bases align to TRBD2. V lost 8 bases, J lost 4 bases, and 1 base stayed unmatched. The CDR3 contains 11 residues. The germline gives CDR1 ENHRY, CDR2 SYGVKD. The CDR3 bases are TGTGCCATCGGGAGGGGAGAGACCCAGTACTTC. Translation: CAIGRGETQYF.

The chain combines TRBV4-1 with TRBJ1-4; D ambiguous. The CDR3 has 16 amino acids. Germline V gives CDR1 MGHRA, CDR2 YSYEKL. V lost 4 bases, J lost 8 bases, and 20 bases lay in between. The CDR3 bases are TGCGCCAGCAGCCCACCCGGTGAGCGCGGTGGCGAAAAACTGTTTTTT. It yields the protein CASSPPGERGGEKLFF.

This clone was seen a few times. V usage is TRBV7-8 and J usage is TRBJ2-2; D call uncertain. V shed 0 bases and J shed 9 bases, with 5 bases lying between them. The CDR3 is 12 amino acids. Germline V gene data show CDR1 as SGHVS and CDR2 as FQNEAQ. DNA for the CDR3: TGTGCCAGCAGCTTAGCGGCCCGGGAGCTGTTTTTT. Protein: CASSLAARELFF.

The chain carries TRBV7-9 and TRBJ2-4; D possibly corresponds to TRBD1 (6 bases). This CDR3 spans 17 amino acids. V lost 5 bases and J 0 bases, leaving 17 bases between the germline ends. In germline, CDR1 is SEHNR, CDR2 FQNEAQ (reference sequence). In DNA form, the CDR3 reads TGTGCCAGCAGCCCAACAGGGCTCGTCTTAGCCAAAAACATTCAGTACTTC. Translated, it gives CASSPTGLVLAKNIQYF.

The V gene is TRBV5-1, the J gene TRBJ2-3; D remains unclear. V shed 1 base and J shed 5 bases, with 20 bases lying between them. Germline CDR1 reads SGHRS; CDR2 reads YFSETQ. This CDR3 spans 17 amino acids. Here the CDR3 DNA reads TGCGCCAGCAGCTTGCCCCTTATCCCAGCGAGGAGAGATACGCAGTATTTT. It encodes CASSLPLIPARRDTQYF.

The rearrangement uses TRBV6-6 and TRBJ1-1, with a possible D match to TRBD1 (6 bases). The CDR3 totals 16 residues. Germline CDR1 MNHNY, CDR2 SVGAGI (reference sequence). V was pared by 3 bases and J by 0 bases, with 14 bases between. CDR3 region: CASSYATGHLNTEAFF. The CDR3 nucleotides are TGTGCCAGCAGTTATGCTACAGGGCACCTGAACACTGAAGCTTTCTTT.

CDR3 residues: CASSLEGGVEETQYF. In nucleotides, the CDR3 is TGCGCCAGCAGCTTGGAGGGGGGGGTAGAAGAGACCCAGTACTTC. The V and J genes are TRBV5-1 and TRBJ2-5; possibly TRBD2 for D (7 bases). Germline CDR1 reads SGHRS; CDR2 reads YFSETQ. Trimming shortened V by 0 bases and J by 3 bases, and 12 bases separated the two germline ends. The CDR3 has 15 residues.

The chain employs TRBV14 and TRBJ1-2; the D gene is possibly TRBD1 (5 bases). The germline CDR1 and CDR2 sequences are SGHDN and FVKESK. The CDR3 has 14 residues. V was clipped by 0 bases and J by 8 bases, with 13 bases between them. In nucleotides, the CDR3 is TGTGCCAGCAGCCAAGAGGGGGGACCCAAGGGCTACACCTTC. It yields the protein CASSQEGGPKGYTF.

The chain couples TRBV14 to TRBJ1-2; the match to TRBD1 covers 7 bases. The V and J ends lost 6 bases and 1 base, in that order; junction bases with no gene match: 8. Germline CDR1 is SGHDN and CDR2 is FVKESK. This CDR3 region has 15 residues. The CDR3 region is CASRAGGGRNYGYTF. The CDR3 bases are TGTGCCAGCAGGGCAGGAGGGGGCCGTAACTATGGCTACACCTTC.

The V gene is TRBV27, the J gene TRBJ2-3; 7 bases fit TRBD1. Germline CDR1 and CDR2: MNHEY and SMNVEV (reference sequence). CDR3 length: 15 amino acids. With V trimmed by 1 base and J by 0 bases, 1 base remained unmatched. DNA for the CDR3: TGTGCCAGCAGTTTATACAGGGGCAGCACAGATACGCAGTATTTT. Translation gives CASSLYRGSTDTQYF.

This sequence joins TRBV6-1 and TRBJ1-5, with D tentatively TRBD1 (6 bases). The CDR3 contains 14 residues. V lost 4 bases and J lost 5, with 12 bases in between. In germline, CDR1 is MNHNS, CDR2 SASEGT. DNA of the CDR3: TGTGCCAGCAGTGCCACCGGGACATATCAGCCCCAGCATTTT. This translates into CASSATGTYQPQHF.